Each of the 9 T cell receptor beta chains below was sequenced from the same sample in a study of T cell clones after liver transplantation (dated by TCRdb to between 2018 and 2021). Library creation used the immunoSEQ multiplex PCR assay. Not all clones reach the TCRdb copy of this immuneACCESS table, which keeps in-frame sequences only. Checked studies attribute under half of the gap to unresolved V genes and leave the rest unexplained. The sample has 25,000 to 35,000 clones on record, around 94% of them singletons. Roughly 26% of the sample goes to the ten largest clones. Sample: CD8+ T cells from blood, taken 12 months after liver transplant. The receptors shown here come from a human patient who received a liver transplant. Following a transplant, a fraction of the T cells may be traceable to the graft donor.

As for this clone: Other DNA sequences of this sample code for an identical CDR3. V and J are TRBV9 and TRBJ2-7; 9 bases map to TRBD1. Losses at the gene ends were 0 bases for V and 2 bases for J; bases not matched to a gene: 3. Germline V CDR1 and CDR2: SGDLS, YYNGEE. The CDR3 covers 15 residues. CDR3 DNA sequence: TGTGCCAGCAGCGTAGGGACAGGGGCGACCTACGAGCAGTACTTC. Its translation: CASSVGTGATYEQYF.

V and J are TRBV15 and TRBJ2-3; 12 bases fit TRBD2. The germline V gene encodes CDR1 LNHNV and CDR2 YYDKDF (reference sequence). This CDR3 has 16 residues. With 4 bases clipped from V and 3 bases from J, the junction kept 5 bases outside the gene matches. The CDR3 loop is CATSIRTSGTTDTQYF. The CDR3 DNA is TGTGCCACCAGCATCCGGACTAGCGGGACGACAGATACGCAGTATTTT.

J is TRBJ2-7 and V is TRBV9; 7 bases are shared with TRBD2. The CDR3 spans 14 residues. Germline lookup yields CDR1 SGDLS and CDR2 YYNGEE. Unmatched junction bases numbered 5, after V lost 0 bases and J lost 5 bases. CDR3 sequence reads: CASSVGGGAHEQYF. Here the CDR3 DNA reads TGTGCCAGCAGCGTAGGGGGAGGGGCCCACGAGCAGTACTTC.

V usage is TRBV5-1 and J usage is TRBJ1-6; 7 bases agree with TRBD1. V lost 4 bases, J lost 4 bases, and 17 bases stayed unmatched. Germline lookup yields CDR1 SGHRS and CDR2 YFSETQ. CDR3 length equals 19 residues. The CDR3 DNA is TGCGCCAGCAGCCCCGAAGACAGGGACGCCGTACCTTATAATTCACCCCTCCACTTT. Amino acid sequence: CASSPEDRDAVPYNSPLHF.

The J gene is TRBJ2-7, the V gene TRBV27; 7 bases align to TRBD2. Germline V lookup: CDR1 MNHEY, CDR2 SMNVEV (reference sequence). The CDR3 is 14 residues long. V lost 4 bases and J lost 0; bases outside the gene matches: 3. As DNA, the CDR3 is TGTGCCAGCAGTTGGGAGGGGAGCTCCTACGAGCAGTACTTC. Protein sequence: CASSWEGSSYEQYF.

The chain uses TRBV19 and TRBJ2-7; D is unclear. The CDR3 consists of 14 residues. The ends were cut back, 5 bases at V and 0 bases at J, with 11 bases in the middle. Germline loops: CDR1 LNHDA, CDR2 SQIVND (reference sequence). The CDR3 nucleotides read TGTGCCAGTAGTCGCAGGAGTTACTCCTACGAGCAGTACTTC. Residues: CASSRRSYSYEQYF.

The CDR3 DNA reads TGCGCCAGCAGTGAGTCCTCTGGGGCCAACGTCCTGACTTTC. It translates to CASSESSGANVLTF. The V call is TRBV10-2, the J call TRBJ2-6; D remains unclear. Per the germline V gene, CDR1 is WSHSY and CDR2 is SAAADI. The CDR3 length is 14 residues. The V and J ends lost 0 bases and 0 bases respectively, with 0 bases between them.

V usage is TRBV4-3 and J usage is TRBJ1-4; weak D call: TRBD1 (5 bases). The length of the CDR3 is 16 residues. Trimming pared 1 base from V and 1 base from J, leaving 10 bases between. Germline assignment: CDR1 LGHNA and CDR2 YSLEER. The CDR3 is CASSQGQILTNEKLFF. The CDR3 DNA follows: TGCGCCAGCAGCCAAGGACAGATTTTAACTAATGAAAAACTGTTTTTT.

This chain links TRBV7-9 with TRBJ2-2, with 15 bases matching TRBD2. Losses at the gene ends were 8 bases for V and 1 base for J; bases not matched to a gene: 8. The CDR3 has 18 residues. Germline lookup yields CDR1 SEHNR and CDR2 FQNEAQ (reference sequence). The CDR3 bases are TGTGCCAGCCCCGGACTAGCGGGAGGGTCCCTGAACACCGGGGAGCTGTTTTTT. This gives the protein CASPGLAGGSLNTGELFF.